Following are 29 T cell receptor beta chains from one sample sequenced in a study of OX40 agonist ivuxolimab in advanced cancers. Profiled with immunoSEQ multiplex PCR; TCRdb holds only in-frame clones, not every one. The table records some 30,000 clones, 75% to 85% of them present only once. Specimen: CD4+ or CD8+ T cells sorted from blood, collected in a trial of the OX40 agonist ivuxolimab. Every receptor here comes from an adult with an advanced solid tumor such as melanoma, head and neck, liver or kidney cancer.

The CDR3 nucleotides read TGTGCCAGCAGCCCACAAGCGGGGGCGGTTTACGAGCAGTACTTC. Its translation: CASSPQAGAVYEQYF. The chain is built from TRBV9 and TRBJ2-7; 8 positions agree with TRBD2. Germline loops: CDR1 SGDLS, CDR2 YYNGEE. There are 15 residues in the CDR3. V trimming: 4 bases; J trimming: 4 bases; junction bases outside the gene matches: 10. Variable domain in full (rest from reference TRBV9 and TRBJ2-7): DSGVTQTPKHLITATGQRVTLRCSPRSGDLSVYWYQQSLDQGLQFLIQYYNGEERAKGNILERFSAQQFPDLHSELNLSSLELGDSALYFCASSPQAGAVYEQYFGPGTRLTVT.

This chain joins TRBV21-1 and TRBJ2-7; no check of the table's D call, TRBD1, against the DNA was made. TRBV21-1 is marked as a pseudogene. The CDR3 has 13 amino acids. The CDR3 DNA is TGTGCCAGCACCCGGGACAGGGGCTACGAGCAGTACTTC. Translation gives CASTRDRGYEQYF.

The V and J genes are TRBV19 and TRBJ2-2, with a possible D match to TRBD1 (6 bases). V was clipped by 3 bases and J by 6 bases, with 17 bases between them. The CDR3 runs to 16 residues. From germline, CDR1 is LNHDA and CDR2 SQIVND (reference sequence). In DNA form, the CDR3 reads TGTGCCAGTAGTATCAGGGGCGGACGGAAGGCCGGGGAGCTGTTTTTT. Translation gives CASSIRGGRKAGELFF. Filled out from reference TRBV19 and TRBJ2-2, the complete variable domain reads DGGITQSPKYLFRKEGQNVTLSCEQNLNHDAMYWYRQDPGQGLRLIYYSQIVNDFQKGDIAEGYSVSREKKESFPLTVTSAQKNPTAFYLCASSIRGGRKAGELFFGEGSRLTVL.

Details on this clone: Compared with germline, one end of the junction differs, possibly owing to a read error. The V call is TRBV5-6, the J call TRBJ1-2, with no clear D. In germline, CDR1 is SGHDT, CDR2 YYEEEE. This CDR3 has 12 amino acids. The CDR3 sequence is CASSLGEYGYTF. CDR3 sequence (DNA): TGTGCCAGCAGTTTGGGAGAATATGGCTACACCTTC.

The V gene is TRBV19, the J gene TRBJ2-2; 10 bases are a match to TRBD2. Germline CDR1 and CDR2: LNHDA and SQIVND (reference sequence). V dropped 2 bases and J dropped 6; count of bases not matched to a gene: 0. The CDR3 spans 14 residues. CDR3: CASSILAGAGELFF. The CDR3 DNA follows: TGTGCCAGTAGTATACTAGCGGGGGCCGGGGAGCTGTTTTTT. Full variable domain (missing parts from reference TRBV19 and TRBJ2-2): DGGITQSPKYLFRKEGQNVTLSCEQNLNHDAMYWYRQDPGQGLRLIYYSQIVNDFQKGDIAEGYSVSREKKESFPLTVTSAQKNPTAFYLCASSILAGAGELFFGEGSRLTVL.

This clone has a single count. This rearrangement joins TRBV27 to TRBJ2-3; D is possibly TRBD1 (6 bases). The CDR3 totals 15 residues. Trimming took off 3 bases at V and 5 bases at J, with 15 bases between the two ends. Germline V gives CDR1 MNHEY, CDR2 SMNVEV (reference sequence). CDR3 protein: CASSLWGPYRDTQYF. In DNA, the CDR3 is TGTGCCAGCAGTTTGTGGGGGCCCTATAGAGATACGCAGTATTTT.

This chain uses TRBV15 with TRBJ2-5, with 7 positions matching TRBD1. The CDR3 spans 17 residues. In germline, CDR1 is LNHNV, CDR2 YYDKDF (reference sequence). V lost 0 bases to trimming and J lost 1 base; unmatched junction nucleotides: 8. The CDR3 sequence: CATSRDLGRTGQETQYF. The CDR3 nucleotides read TGTGCCACCAGCAGAGACCTTGGTCGGACAGGCCAAGAGACCCAGTACTTC.

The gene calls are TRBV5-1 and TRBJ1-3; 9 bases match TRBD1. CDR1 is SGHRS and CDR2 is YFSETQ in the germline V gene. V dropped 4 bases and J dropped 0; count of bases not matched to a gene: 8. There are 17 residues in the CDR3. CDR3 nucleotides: TGCGCCAGCAGCCGGGACAGGGTAGGGGGCTCTGGAAACACCATATATTTT. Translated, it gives CASSRDRVGGSGNTIYF.

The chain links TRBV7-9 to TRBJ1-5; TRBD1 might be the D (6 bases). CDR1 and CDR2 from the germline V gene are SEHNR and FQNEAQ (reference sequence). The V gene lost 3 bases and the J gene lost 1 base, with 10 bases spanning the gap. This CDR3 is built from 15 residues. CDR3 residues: CASSLGGLSNQPQHF. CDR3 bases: TGTGCCAGCAGCTTGGGGGGGCTGAGCAATCAGCCCCAGCATTTT.

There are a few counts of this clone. CDR3 sequence: CASILSGAGANVLTF. The CDR3 DNA follows: TGTGCCAGTATTCTTTCAGGGGCCGGGGCCAACGTCCTGACTTTC. The chain links TRBV6-6 to TRBJ2-6, with D perhaps TRBD1 (6 bases). This CDR3 has 15 residues. Trimming stripped 9 bases from V and 4 bases from J, with 16 bases between. Germline CDR1 is MNHNY and CDR2 is SVGAGI (reference sequence).

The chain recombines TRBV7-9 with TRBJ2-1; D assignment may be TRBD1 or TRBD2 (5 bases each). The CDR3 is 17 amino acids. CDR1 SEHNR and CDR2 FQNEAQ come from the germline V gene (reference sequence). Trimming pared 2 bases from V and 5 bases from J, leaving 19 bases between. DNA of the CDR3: TGTGCCAGCAGCTTAATTCCCGGGGCCACTCCTAACAATGAGCAGTTCTTC. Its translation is CASSLIPGATPNNEQFF.

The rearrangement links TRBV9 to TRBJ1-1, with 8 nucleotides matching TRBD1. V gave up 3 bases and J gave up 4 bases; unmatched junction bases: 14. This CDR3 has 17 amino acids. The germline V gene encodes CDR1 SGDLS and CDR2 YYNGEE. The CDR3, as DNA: TGTGCCAGCAGCGACCCAACAGGGGGGACGTGGCCCACTGAAGCTTTCTTT. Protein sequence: CASSDPTGGTWPTEAFF.

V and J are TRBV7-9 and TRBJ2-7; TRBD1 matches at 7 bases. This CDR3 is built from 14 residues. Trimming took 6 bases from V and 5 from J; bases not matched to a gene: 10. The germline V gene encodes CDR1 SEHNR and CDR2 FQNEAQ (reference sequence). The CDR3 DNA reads TGTGCCAGCAGACAAACGACAGGGATCGACGAGCAGTACTTC. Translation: CASRQTTGIDEQYF.

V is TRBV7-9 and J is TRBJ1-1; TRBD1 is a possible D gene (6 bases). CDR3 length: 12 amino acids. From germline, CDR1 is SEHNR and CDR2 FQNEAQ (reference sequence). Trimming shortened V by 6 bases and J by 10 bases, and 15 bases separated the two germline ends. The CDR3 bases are TGTGCCAGCAGAGGTAGGGACATTGGAGCTTTCTTT. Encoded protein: CASRGRDIGAFF.

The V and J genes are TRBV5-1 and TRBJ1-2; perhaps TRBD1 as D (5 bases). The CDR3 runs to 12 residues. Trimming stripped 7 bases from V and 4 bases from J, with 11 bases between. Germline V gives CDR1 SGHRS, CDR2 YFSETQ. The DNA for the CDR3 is TGCGCCAGCGCCGACGACAGCTATGGCTACACCTTC. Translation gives CASADDSYGYTF.

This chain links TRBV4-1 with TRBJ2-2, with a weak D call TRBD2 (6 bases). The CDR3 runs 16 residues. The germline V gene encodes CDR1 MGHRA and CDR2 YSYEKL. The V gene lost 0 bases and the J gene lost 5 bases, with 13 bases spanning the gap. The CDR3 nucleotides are TGCGCCAGCAGCCAAGAGTATGCGGGGTGGACCGGGGAGCTGTTTTTT. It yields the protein CASSQEYAGWTGELFF.

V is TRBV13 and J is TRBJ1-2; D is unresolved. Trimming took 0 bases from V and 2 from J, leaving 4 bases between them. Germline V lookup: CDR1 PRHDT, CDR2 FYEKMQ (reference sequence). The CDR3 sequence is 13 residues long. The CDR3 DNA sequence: TGTGCCAGCAGCTTAGGCCCAAACTATGGCTACACCTTC. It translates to CASSLGPNYGYTF.

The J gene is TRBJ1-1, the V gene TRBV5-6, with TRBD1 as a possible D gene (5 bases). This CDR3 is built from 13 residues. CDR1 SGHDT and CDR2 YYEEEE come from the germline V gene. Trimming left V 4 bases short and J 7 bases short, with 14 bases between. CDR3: CASSTGGWDEAFF. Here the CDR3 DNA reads TGTGCCAGCAGCACAGGAGGCTGGGATGAAGCTTTCTTT.

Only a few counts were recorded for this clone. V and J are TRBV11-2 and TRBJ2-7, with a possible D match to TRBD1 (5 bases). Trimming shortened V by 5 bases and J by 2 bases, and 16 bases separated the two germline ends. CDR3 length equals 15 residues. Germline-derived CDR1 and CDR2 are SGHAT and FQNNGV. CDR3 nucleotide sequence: TGTGCCAGCAGCCTTTACGCGACAGTAACCTACGAGCAGTACTTC. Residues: CASSLYATVTYEQYF.

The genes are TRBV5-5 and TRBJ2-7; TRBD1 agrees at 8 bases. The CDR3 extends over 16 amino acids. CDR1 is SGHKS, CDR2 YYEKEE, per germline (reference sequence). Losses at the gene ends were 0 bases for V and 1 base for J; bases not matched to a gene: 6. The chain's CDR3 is CASSLGWDRRSYEQYF. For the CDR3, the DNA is TGTGCCAGCAGCTTGGGGTGGGACAGGCGTTCCTACGAGCAGTACTTC.

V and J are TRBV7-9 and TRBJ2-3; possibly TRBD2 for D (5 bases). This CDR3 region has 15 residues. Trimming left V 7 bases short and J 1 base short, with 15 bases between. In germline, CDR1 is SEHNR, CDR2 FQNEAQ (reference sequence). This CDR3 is CASTWETGGTDTQYF. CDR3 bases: TGTGCCAGCACCTGGGAGACGGGTGGCACAGATACGCAGTATTTT.

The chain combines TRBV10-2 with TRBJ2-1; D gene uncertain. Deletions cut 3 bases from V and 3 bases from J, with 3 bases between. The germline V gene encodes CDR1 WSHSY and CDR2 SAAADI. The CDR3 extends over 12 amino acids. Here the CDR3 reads CASSDLYNEQFF. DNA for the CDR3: TGCGCCAGCAGTGACCTCTACAATGAGCAGTTCTTC.

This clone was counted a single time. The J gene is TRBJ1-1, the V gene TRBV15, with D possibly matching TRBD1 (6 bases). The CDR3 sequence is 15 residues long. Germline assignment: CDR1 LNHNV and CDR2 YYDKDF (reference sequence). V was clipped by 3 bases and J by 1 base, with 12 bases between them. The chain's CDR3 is CATSSHRQENTEAFF. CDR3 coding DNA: TGTGCCACCAGCAGCCACAGACAGGAGAACACTGAAGCTTTCTTT.

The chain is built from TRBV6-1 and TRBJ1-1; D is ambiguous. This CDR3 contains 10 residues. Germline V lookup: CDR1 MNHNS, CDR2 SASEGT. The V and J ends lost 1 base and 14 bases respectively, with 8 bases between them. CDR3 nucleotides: TGTGCCAGCAGTGAAGGGGATTCCTTCTTT. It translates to CASSEGDSFF.

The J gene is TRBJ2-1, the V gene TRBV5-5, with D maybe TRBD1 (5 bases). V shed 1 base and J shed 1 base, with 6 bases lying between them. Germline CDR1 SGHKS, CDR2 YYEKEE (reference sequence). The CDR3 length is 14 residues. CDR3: CASSLQGSYNEQFF. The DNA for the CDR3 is TGTGCCAGCAGCTTGCAGGGTTCCTACAATGAGCAGTTCTTC.

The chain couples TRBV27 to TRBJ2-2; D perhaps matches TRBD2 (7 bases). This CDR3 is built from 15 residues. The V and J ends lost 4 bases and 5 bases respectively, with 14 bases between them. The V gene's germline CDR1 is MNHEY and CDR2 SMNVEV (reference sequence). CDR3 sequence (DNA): TGTGCCAGCAGTTGGGGAGGGGGGGTTACCGGGGAGCTGTTTTTT. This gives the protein CASSWGGGVTGELFF.

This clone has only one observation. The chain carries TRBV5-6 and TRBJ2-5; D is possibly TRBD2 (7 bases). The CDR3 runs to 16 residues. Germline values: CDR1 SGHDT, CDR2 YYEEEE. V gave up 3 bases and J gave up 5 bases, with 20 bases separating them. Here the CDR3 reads CASSSQTSPGGETQYF. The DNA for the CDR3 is TGTGCCAGCAGCTCCCAGACTAGTCCGGGGGGCGAGACCCAGTACTTC.

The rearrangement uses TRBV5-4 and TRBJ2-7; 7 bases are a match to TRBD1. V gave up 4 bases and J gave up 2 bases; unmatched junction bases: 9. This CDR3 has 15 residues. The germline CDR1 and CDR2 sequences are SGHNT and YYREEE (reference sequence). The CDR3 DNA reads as TGTGCCAGCAGCACGACGGGACAGCCACCCTACGAGCAGTACTTC. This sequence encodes CASSTTGQPPYEQYF.

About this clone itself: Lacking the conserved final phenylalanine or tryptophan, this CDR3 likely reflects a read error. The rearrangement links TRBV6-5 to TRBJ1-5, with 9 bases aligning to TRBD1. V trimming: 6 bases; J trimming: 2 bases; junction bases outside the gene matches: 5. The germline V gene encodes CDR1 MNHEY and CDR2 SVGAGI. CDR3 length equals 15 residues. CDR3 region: CASSTGGSGNQPQHL. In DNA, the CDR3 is TGTGCCAGCAGCACAGGGGGCTCGGGCAATCAGCCCCAGCATCTT.